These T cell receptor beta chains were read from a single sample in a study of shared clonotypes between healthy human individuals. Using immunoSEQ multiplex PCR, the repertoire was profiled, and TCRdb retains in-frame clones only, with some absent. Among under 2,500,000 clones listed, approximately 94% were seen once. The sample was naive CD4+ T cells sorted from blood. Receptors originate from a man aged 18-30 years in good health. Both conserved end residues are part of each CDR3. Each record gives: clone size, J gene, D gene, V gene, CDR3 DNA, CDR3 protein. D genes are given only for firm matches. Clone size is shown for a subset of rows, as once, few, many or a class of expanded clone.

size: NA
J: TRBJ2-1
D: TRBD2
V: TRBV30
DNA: TGTGCCCGCCGACTAGCGGGGGGATACAATGAGCAGTTCTTC
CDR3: CARRLAGGYNEQFF

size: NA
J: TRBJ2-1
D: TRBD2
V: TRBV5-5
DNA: TGTGCCAGCAGCTGGAGGGTAGCGGGAGCCGCCTACAATGAGCAGTTCTTC
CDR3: CASSWRVAGAAYNEQFF

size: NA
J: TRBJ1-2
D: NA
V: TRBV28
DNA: TGTGCCAGCAGTTCCCGGGTACCGGGTGGCTACACCTTC
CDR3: CASSSRVPGGYTF

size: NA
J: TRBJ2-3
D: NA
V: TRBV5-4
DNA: TGTGCCAGCAGCTATCCGGGAGTGGGCACAGATACGCAGTATTTT
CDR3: CASSYPGVGTDTQYF

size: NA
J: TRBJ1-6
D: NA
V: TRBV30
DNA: TGTGCCTGGACTCCCGGGTCCTATAATTCACCCCTCCACTTT
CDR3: CAWTPGSYNSPLHF

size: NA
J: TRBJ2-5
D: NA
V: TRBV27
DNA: TGTGCCAGCAGTTCCACCGGGGTCTTCCAAGAGACCCAGTACTTC
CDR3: CASSSTGVFQETQYF

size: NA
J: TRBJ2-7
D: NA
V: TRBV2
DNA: TGTGCCAGCAGTGAAAACTACGAGCAGTACTTC
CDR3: CASSENYEQYF

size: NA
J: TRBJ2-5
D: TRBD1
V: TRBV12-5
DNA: TGTGCTAGTGGTTTGGCTGGGACAGGACAGGGCGTAGAGACCCAGTACTTC
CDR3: CASGLAGTGQGVETQYF

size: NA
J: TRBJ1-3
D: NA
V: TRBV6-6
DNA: TGTGCCAGCAGCCAGGCAGGGAGAAACACCATATATTTT
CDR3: CASSQAGRNTIYF

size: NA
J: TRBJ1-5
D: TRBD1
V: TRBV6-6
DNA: TGTGCCAGCAGTTACGTCGGACAGGGCGGCAATCAGCCCCAGCATTTT
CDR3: CASSYVGQGGNQPQHF

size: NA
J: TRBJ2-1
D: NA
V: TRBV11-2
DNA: TGTGCCAGCAGCCTATTTCCTGGGGTGTTCTTC
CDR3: CASSLFPGVFF

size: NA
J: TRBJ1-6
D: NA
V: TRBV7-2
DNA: TGTGCCAGCACGCCCAGGGGATATTCACCCCTCCACTTT
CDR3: CASTPRGYSPLHF

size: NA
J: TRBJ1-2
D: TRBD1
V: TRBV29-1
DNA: TGCAGCGTCGGGGACAGGGTTGGTTACACCTTC
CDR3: CSVGDRVGYTF

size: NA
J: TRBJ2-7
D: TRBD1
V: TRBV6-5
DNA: TGTGCCAGCAGTAGCGGGACAGGGAGGCACGAGCAGTACTTC
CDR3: CASSSGTGRHEQYF

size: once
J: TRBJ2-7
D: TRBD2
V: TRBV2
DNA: TGTGCCAGCAGGCCTAGCGGGGCCCACGAGCAGTACTTC
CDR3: CASRPSGAHEQYF

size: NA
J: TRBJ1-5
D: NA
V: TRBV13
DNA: TGTGCCAGCAGCTTACGGGGTAGGGGCAATCAGCCCCAGCATTTT
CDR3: CASSLRGRGNQPQHF

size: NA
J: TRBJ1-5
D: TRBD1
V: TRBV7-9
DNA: TGTGCCAGCAGCCGGGGGGACAGCGGGAATCAGCCCCAGCATTTT
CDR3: CASSRGDSGNQPQHF

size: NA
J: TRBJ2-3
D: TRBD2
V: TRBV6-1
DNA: TGTGCCAGCTCCGTCGGGGGGGGAACAGATACGCAGTATTTT
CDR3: CASSVGGGTDTQYF

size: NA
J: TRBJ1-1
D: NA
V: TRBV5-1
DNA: TGCGCCAGCAGCTTGGTACCTTTACGGGGCTCAGGATCTGAAGCTTTCTTT
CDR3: CASSLVPLRGSGSEAFF

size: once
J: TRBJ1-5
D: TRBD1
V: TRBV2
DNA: TGTGCCAGCAAACGGGACAGGGCCAATCAGCCCCAGCATTTT
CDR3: CASKRDRANQPQHF

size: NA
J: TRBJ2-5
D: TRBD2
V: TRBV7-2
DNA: TGTGCCAGCAGCTTTGGCGGGGGGGCCGAAGAGACCCAGTACTTC
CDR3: CASSFGGGAEETQYF

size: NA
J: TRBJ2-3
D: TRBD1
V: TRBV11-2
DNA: TGTGCCAGCAGCTTGACAGGGGGAGGTGATACGCAGTATTTT
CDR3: CASSLTGGGDTQYF

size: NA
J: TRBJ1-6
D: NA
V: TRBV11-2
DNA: TGTGCCAGCACCTCGGGCGTGGGCTCACCCCTCCACTTT
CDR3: CASTSGVGSPLHF

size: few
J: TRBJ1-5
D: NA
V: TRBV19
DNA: TGTGCCAGTAGTTACAGGAATCAGCCCCAGCATTTT
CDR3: CASSYRNQPQHF

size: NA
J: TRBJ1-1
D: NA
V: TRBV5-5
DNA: TGTGCCAGCAGCCCGTCCAGGGGAGGGGGAGCTGCCACTGAAGCTTTCTTT
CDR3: CASSPSRGGGAATEAFF

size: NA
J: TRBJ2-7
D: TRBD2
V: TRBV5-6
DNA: TGTGCCAGCAGCCTGGTGCGGGGGGCCAACGAGCAGTACTTC
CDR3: CASSLVRGANEQYF

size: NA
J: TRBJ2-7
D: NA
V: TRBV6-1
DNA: TGTGCCAGCATGATCCTCTACGAGCAGTACTTC
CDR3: CASMILYEQYF

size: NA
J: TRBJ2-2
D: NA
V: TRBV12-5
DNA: TGTGCTAGTGGTTTGTTACAGGCCGCCACCGGGGAGCTGTTTTTT
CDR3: CASGLLQAATGELFF

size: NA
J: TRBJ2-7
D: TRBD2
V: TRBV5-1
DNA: TGCGCCAGCAGATCCCTAGCGGGGGAAACCTACGAGCAGTACTTC
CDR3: CASRSLAGETYEQYF

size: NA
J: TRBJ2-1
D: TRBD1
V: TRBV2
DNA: TGTGCCAGCAGTATCGACAGGGGGCAGTTCTTC
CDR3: CASSIDRGQFF

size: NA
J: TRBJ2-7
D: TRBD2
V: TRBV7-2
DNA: TGTGCCAGCAGCCCCGGACTAGCGGGAGGGACGTCCTACGAGCAGTACTTC
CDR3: CASSPGLAGGTSYEQYF

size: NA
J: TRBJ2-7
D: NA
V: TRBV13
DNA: TGTGCCAGCAGCTTAGGGGGTGTGGAGCGGGCCTCCTACGAGCAGTACTTC
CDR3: CASSLGGVERASYEQYF

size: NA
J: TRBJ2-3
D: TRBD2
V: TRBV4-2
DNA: TGTGCCAGCAGCCACATACTAGCGGGGGGCACAGATACGCAGTATTTT
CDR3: CASSHILAGGTDTQYF

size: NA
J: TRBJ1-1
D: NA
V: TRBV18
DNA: TGTGCCAGCTCGCCGGTACAGGGTACTAACACTGAAGCTTTCTTT
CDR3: CASSPVQGTNTEAFF

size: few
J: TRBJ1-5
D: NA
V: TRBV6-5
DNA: TGTGCCAGCAGTTATGGGTCAAATCAGCCCCAGCATTTT
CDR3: CASSYGSNQPQHF

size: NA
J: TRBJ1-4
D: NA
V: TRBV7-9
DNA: TGTGCCAGCAGCTTGGTCGGACTTCGGAATGAAAAACTGTTTTTT
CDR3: CASSLVGLRNEKLFF

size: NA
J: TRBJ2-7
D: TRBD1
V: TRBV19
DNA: TGTGCCAGTAGTCGACAGGGGTCCTACGAGCAGTACTTC
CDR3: CASSRQGSYEQYF

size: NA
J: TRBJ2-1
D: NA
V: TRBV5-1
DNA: TGCGCCAGCAGCTTGGTGCCAGGGCGCAATGAGCAGTTCTTC
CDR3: CASSLVPGRNEQFF

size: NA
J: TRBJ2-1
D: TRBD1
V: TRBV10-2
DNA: TGCGCCAGCGGACAGGGATACAATGAGCAGTTCTTC
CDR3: CASGQGYNEQFF

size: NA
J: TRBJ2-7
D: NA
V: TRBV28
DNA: TGTGCCAGCAGTGACTACGAGCAGTACTTC
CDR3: CASSDYEQYF

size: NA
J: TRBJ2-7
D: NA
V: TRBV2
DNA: TGTGCCAGCAGTGAAGCCCAGCGGCGGTACGAGCAGTACTTC
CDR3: CASSEAQRRYEQYF

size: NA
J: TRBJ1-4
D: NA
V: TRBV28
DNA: TGTGCCAGCAGTTTTTATGGTCGGGCAGCTAATGAAAAACTGTTTTTT
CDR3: CASSFYGRAANEKLFF

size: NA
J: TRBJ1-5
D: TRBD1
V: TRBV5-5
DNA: TGTGCCAGCAGCTTGCGACAGGGGGATCAGCCCCAGCATTTT
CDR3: CASSLRQGDQPQHF

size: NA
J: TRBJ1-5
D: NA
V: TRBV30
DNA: TGTGCCTGGAGTTTAGACTATAGCAATCAGCCCCAGCATTTT
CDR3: CAWSLDYSNQPQHF

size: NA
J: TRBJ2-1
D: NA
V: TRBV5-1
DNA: TGCGCCAGCAGCTGGAGGGACGGGGGCTCCTACAATGAGCAGTTCTTC
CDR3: CASSWRDGGSYNEQFF

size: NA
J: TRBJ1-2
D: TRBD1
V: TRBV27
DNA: TGTGCCAGCAGTCCTCGGACAGGGGATGGCTACACCTTC
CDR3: CASSPRTGDGYTF

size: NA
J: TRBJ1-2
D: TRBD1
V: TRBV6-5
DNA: TGTGCCAGCAGCCCCGGGACAGGCAATGGCTACACCTTC
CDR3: CASSPGTGNGYTF

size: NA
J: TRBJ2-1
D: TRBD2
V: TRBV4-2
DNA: TGTGCCAGCAGCCAAGTCCCTAGCGGCTCCTACAATGAGCAGTTCTTC
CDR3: CASSQVPSGSYNEQFF